Each of the 6 T cell receptor beta chains below was sequenced from the same sample in a study of CD8 T cells in Susac syndrome. About 0.45 to 1 ug RNA was reverse transcribed with random hexamers. Via MiXCR, TCRdb re-called the immunoSEQ multiplex PCR reads, giving one row per CDR3 protein. The table records roughly 100,000 distinct CDR3 sequences, just under 95% of them present only once. The sequencing input was CD4+ T cells from PBMCs. Receptors originate from a human donor with Susac syndrome.

V gene TRBV9 combines with J gene TRBJ2-1, with D possibly TRBD1 on 6 matching bases. Germline values: CDR1 SGDLS, CDR2 YYNGEE. This CDR3 has 15 amino acids. V was cut by 5 bases and J by 8 bases, with 20 bases left in between. The CDR3 DNA reads TGTGCCAGCAGTCAATCAGGGGCCGCCTATGATGAGCAGTTCTTC. Translation gives CASSQSGAAYDEQFF. The variable domain in full, with the rest retrieved from reference TRBV9 and TRBJ2-1, is DSGVTQTPKHLITATGQRVTLRCSPRSGDLSVYWYQQSLDQGLQFLIQYYNGEERAKGNILERFSAQQFPDLHSELNLSSLELGDSALYFCASSQSGAAYDEQFFGPGTRLTVL.

V usage is TRBV20-1 and J usage is TRBJ2-7, with D perhaps matching TRBD1 (6 bases). Germline CDR1 reads DFQATT; CDR2 reads SNEGSKA (reference sequence). This CDR3 region has 12 residues. The V end lost 5 bases, the J end lost 4 bases, and 12 bases lay between the germline ends. The CDR3 DNA is TGCAGTGCTTGGAACAGGGAATACGAGCAGTACTTC. This gives the protein CSAWNREYEQYF.

The chain has TRBV1 and TRBJ2-2; the table's D call, TRBD2, was not checked against the DNA. TRBV1 is a documented pseudogene. This CDR3 has 17 amino acids. CDR3 residues: CTSSQSPWDDKAEGMFF. The CDR3 DNA sequence: TGCACCAGCAGCCAGAGTCCTTGGGACGACAAAGCGGAGGGGATGTTTTTT.

This clonotype was observed once. The chain's CDR3 is CSALRGVGGYTF. In DNA, the CDR3 is TGCAGTGCCCTGAGGGGGGTTGGCGGCTACACCTTC. The rearrangement uses TRBV20-1 and TRBJ1-2; D is perhaps TRBD1 (6 bases). Germline V gene sequence: CDR1 DFQATT, CDR2 SNEGSKA (reference sequence). Trimming took 6 bases from V and 8 from J, leaving 16 bases between them. The CDR3 is 12 amino acids.

This chain joins TRBV12-3 or TRBV12-4 and TRBJ1-4, with a weak D call TRBD1 (6 bases). Trimming took off 2 bases at V and 8 bases at J, with 15 bases between the two ends. The CDR3 spans 15 residues. The CDR3 region has the DNA TGTGCCAGCAGTTTACAGGGGCGAGTAGTAGAAAAACTGTTTTTT. It encodes CASSLQGRVVEKLFF.

This chain uses TRBV12-3 or TRBV12-4 with TRBJ2-7; D perhaps matches TRBD1 (6 bases). The CDR3 has 13 residues. With 3 bases removed from V and 5 bases from J, the gap between germline ends came to 11 bases. As DNA, the CDR3 is TGTGCCAGCAGTTTGACAGGCCGGGACGAGCAGTACTTC. This sequence encodes CASSLTGRDEQYF.